The 20 T cell receptor beta chains below come from one sample, sequenced in a study of blood T cell repertoires in COVID-19 (dated by TCRdb to 2018 to 2020). To prepare the library, the immunoSEQ multiplex PCR assay was applied. This immuneACCESS table, as held by TCRdb, lists in-frame sequences with V and J called but not all clones. Of the missing ones, under half trace to an unresolved V gene in checked studies; the others have no known cause. For this sample there are about 110,000 clones; about 90% appear just once. The ten largest account for about 2.2% of the sample. The sequencing input was peripheral blood. The receptors shown here come from a human donor in a cohort sampled during active COVID-19.

V gene TRBV9 combines with J gene TRBJ1-2; maybe TRBD1 (6 bases). Trimming left V 3 bases short and J 2 bases short, with 11 bases between. CDR1 and CDR2 (germline): SGDLS, YYNGEE. The CDR3 contains 14 residues. CDR3 DNA sequence: TGTGCCAGCAGCGAGACGGACAGAAACTATGGCTACACCTTC. Its protein product is CASSETDRNYGYTF.

This clone was detected once. This chain joins TRBV29-1 and TRBJ2-5; 9 bases fit TRBD2. V lost 7 bases and J lost 5; bases outside the gene matches: 17. CDR3 length: 16 amino acids. Germline-derived CDR1 and CDR2 are SQVTM and ANQGSEA. CDR3 sequence reads: CSAVGWVAGEGETQYF. The CDR3 DNA reads as TGCAGCGCTGTGGGCTGGGTAGCGGGGGAGGGGGAGACCCAGTACTTC.

J is TRBJ1-2 and V is TRBV28; D uncertain. The CDR3 length is 14 residues. The germline V and J ends were trimmed by 3 bases and 7 bases, with 15 bases remaining between them. The germline gives CDR1 MDHEN, CDR2 SYDVKM. The CDR3 protein is CASSLAGSGSGYTF. The CDR3 DNA is TGTGCCAGCAGTTTGGCAGGTTCGGGGTCTGGCTACACCTTC.

The chain carries TRBV5-1 and TRBJ1-3, with D uncertain. With 4 bases removed from V and 0 bases from J, the gap between germline ends came to 14 bases. The CDR3 loop spans 16 amino acids. Looked up from germline, CDR1 is SGHRS and CDR2 is YFSETQ. CDR3 DNA sequence: TGCGCCAGCAGCGTAGACTTCCTGAGCTCTGGAAACACCATATATTTT. This translates into CASSVDFLSSGNTIYF.

The genes are TRBV6-5 and TRBJ1-4; unclear D gene. The CDR3 runs 15 residues. Between the trimmed V and J ends, which lost 6 bases and 7 bases, there was a span of 18 bases. Germline CDR1 reads MNHEY; CDR2 reads SVGAGI. The CDR3 nucleotides read TGTGCCAGCAGCCAAGACATATTTGGAGGTGAAAAACTGTTTTTT. Its protein is CASSQDIFGGEKLFF.

V is TRBV28 and J is TRBJ2-1; 8 bases match TRBD2. CDR3 length: 16 amino acids. Germline trimming cut 1 base from V and 3 bases from J; bases unmatched to any gene: 5. Per germline, CDR1 MDHEN and CDR2 SYDVKM. For the CDR3, the DNA is TGTGCCAGCAGTTTATCCTCCGGGGGGGTCTACAATGAGCAGTTCTTC. Its protein is CASSLSSGGVYNEQFF.

V and J are TRBV7-9 and TRBJ2-2, with D possibly TRBD2 on 6 matching bases. The V end lost 4 bases, the J end lost 2 bases, and 14 bases lay between the germline ends. Germline V gives CDR1 SEHNR, CDR2 FQNEAQ (reference sequence). The CDR3 length is 16 residues. As DNA, the CDR3 is TGTGCCAGCAGCTCTACCGGGACTCAAAACACCGGGGAGCTGTTTTTT. This gives the protein CASSSTGTQNTGELFF. Full variable domain (rest looked up from reference TRBV7-9 and TRBJ2-2): DTGVSQNPRHKITKRGQNVTFRCDPISEHNRLYWYRQTLGQGPEFLTYFQNEAQLEKSRLLSDRFSAERPKGSFSTLEIQRTEQGDSAMYLCASSSTGTQNTGELFFGEGSRLTVL.

The chain has TRBV19 and TRBJ1-2; 8 nucleotides match TRBD1. The CDR3 has 16 amino acids. Germline CDR1 reads LNHDA; CDR2 reads SQIVND (reference sequence). Trimming at V came to 0 bases and at J to 1 base, leaving 4 bases not matched to a gene. CDR3 nucleotide sequence: TGTGCCAGTAGTATAGATGGGACAGGAGTTAACTATGGCTACACCTTC. It is translated as CASSIDGTGVNYGYTF.

This clone was picked up one time. The CDR3 spells CASSFQTGFTEAFF. The DNA of the CDR3 is TGTGCCAGCAGTTTCCAGACAGGGTTCACTGAAGCTTTCTTT. This rearrangement joins TRBV27 to TRBJ1-1; 7 bases fit TRBD1. The germline CDR1 and CDR2 sequences are MNHEY and SMNVEV (reference sequence). The length of the CDR3 is 14 residues. The V segment lost 3 bases and the J segment 4 bases; nucleotides outside the gene matches: 5.

The genes are TRBV27 and TRBJ1-5; the D is unclear. Germline CDR1 MNHEY, CDR2 SMNVEV (reference sequence). V shed 0 bases and J shed 7 bases, with 10 bases lying between them. This CDR3 spans 14 amino acids. This CDR3 is CASSLSSGQQPQHF. CDR3 DNA: TGTGCCAGCAGTTTATCGTCAGGTCAGCAGCCCCAGCATTTT.

The chain has TRBV4-2 and TRBJ1-2, with a weak D call TRBD1 (5 bases). The length of the CDR3 is 15 residues. Per the germline V gene, CDR1 is LGHNA and CDR2 is YNFKEQ. Trimming removed 0 bases from V and 1 base from J, with 9 bases in between. CDR3: CASSQERGLNYGYTF. The DNA of the CDR3 is TGTGCCAGCAGCCAAGAGAGGGGACTTAACTATGGCTACACCTTC.

The chain combines TRBV28 with TRBJ1-5, with a tentative D call TRBD1 (5 bases). Trimming took off 2 bases at V and 7 bases at J, with 12 bases between the two ends. Germline CDR1 and CDR2: MDHEN and SYDVKM. The CDR3 is made up of 14 amino acids. CDR3 bases: TGTGCCAGCAGTTTAATCCAGGGAAAACAGCCCCAGCATTTT. It is translated as CASSLIQGKQPQHF.

V gene TRBV10-3 combines with J gene TRBJ1-5, with a possible D match to TRBD1 (5 bases). Germline assignment: CDR1 ENHRY and CDR2 SYGVKD. The CDR3 length is 14 residues. Trimming cost V 3 bases and J 3 bases, with 9 bases left between them. The CDR3 reads CAISERGDNQPQHF. The CDR3 DNA reads as TGTGCCATCAGTGAACGGGGGGACAATCAGCCCCAGCATTTT.

The V call is TRBV3-1 (or the pseudogene TRBV3-2), the J call TRBJ1-3; D unclear. From germline, CDR1 is LGHDT and CDR2 YNNKEL (reference sequence). This CDR3 has 15 residues. V was cut by 2 bases and J by 0 bases, with 8 bases left in between. The CDR3 loop is CASSQQLLSGNTIYF. CDR3 nucleotides: TGTGCCAGCAGCCAACAACTCCTCTCTGGAAACACCATATATTTT.

The chain joins TRBV5-6 to TRBJ1-1, with TRBD1 as a possible D gene (6 bases). Trimming shortened V by 2 bases and J by 10 bases, and 15 bases separated the two germline ends. Germline CDR1 SGHDT, CDR2 YYEEEE. The CDR3 is 13 residues long. For the CDR3, the DNA is TGTGCCAGCAGCTTCAACAGGGTTCGTCGAGCTTTCTTT. This encodes CASSFNRVRRAFF.

The count of this clone is one. The chain joins TRBV2 to TRBJ2-7; 7 bases line up with TRBD1. The CDR3 loop spans 14 amino acids. Germline CDR1 reads SNHLY; CDR2 reads FYNNEI. V shed 4 bases and J 3 bases; nucleotides not matched to a gene: 6. In DNA, the CDR3 is TGTGCCAGCAGTGGCTCGGGACAGAACTACGAGCAGTACTTC. Protein: CASSGSGQNYEQYF.

In this sample, this clone turned up once. The chain links TRBV28 to TRBJ1-2, with D maybe TRBD1 (6 bases). CDR3 length: 15 amino acids. Germline-derived CDR1 and CDR2 are MDHEN and SYDVKM. The V and J ends lost 4 bases and 2 bases respectively, with 14 bases between them. The CDR3 bases are TGTGCCAGCAGTTCCCCGGGAAGGGGGAACTATGGCTACACCTTC. It specifies CASSSPGRGNYGYTF.

V usage is TRBV6-5 and J usage is TRBJ1-5; 10 bases agree with TRBD1. The ends lost 6 bases at V and 7 bases at J; junction bases unmatched: 9. The CDR3 length is 15 residues. CDR1 MNHEY and CDR2 SVGAGI come from the germline V gene. CDR3 DNA sequence: TGTGCCAGCAGGGAGGGGGACAGGGGATCCCAGCCCCAGCATTTT. It specifies CASREGDRGSQPQHF.

CDR3 in DNA: TGTGCCAGCAGCGCCGCGAGTAGCGGGAGTTACACCGGGGAGCTGTTTTTT. Residues: CASSAASSGSYTGELFF. V and J are TRBV9 and TRBJ2-2; 9 bases agree with TRBD2. Germline V gives CDR1 SGDLS, CDR2 YYNGEE. Germline trimming cut 3 bases from V and 3 bases from J; bases unmatched to any gene: 9. This CDR3 contains 17 residues.

This chain links TRBV5-6 with TRBJ2-1; 9 bases align to TRBD2. Trimming removed 3 bases from V and 7 bases from J; junction bases left unmatched: 14. The CDR3 contains 17 residues. CDR1 is SGHDT, CDR2 YYEEEE, per germline. CDR3 coding DNA: TGTGCCAGCAGCTATTGGACGGGCGGGAGGGGCGGAAATGAGCAGTTCTTC. Amino acid sequence: CASSYWTGGRGGNEQFF. The whole variable domain, remainder taken from reference TRBV5-6 and TRBJ2-1, is DAGVTQSPTHLIKTRGQQVTLRCSPKSGHDTVSWYQQALGQGPQFIFQYYEEEERQRGNFPDRFSGHQFPNYSSELNVNALLLGDSALYLCASSYWTGGRGGNEQFFGPGTRLTVL.